This TCR beta chain is drawn from a study of blood T cell repertoires in COVID-19 (dated by TCRdb to the early 2020s). Regarding the study in general: Samples from collaborators originated in the United States, Italy and Spain and spanned both the acute and convalescent phases of COVID-19. The prospective study material was composed of cDNA or gDNA derived from T cells, B-cell-depleted T cells, or PBMCs. The dataset comprised deeply sampled blood TCRbeta repertoires from subjects exposed to, actively infected with, or recovered from COVID-19. The repertoires were released in a freely available public database intended as a resource for research on the immune response to SARS-CoV-2. The samples were drawn from two sources: the first 160 participants of the ongoing ImmuneRACE study, and fewer than 1,500 subjects contributed by 6 global collaborators. The sample metadata nearly always contained a de-identified subject ID, COVID-19 status, age in years and sex. Where available, HLA class I and class II types were taken from metadata supplied by the sample provider and were not determined by assay-based typing. Overall study results and their limits: Clinical and demographic metadata were provided uncurated, with the amount varying by source and participant.

Whole blood was collected in K2EDTA tubes by collaborating institutions according to the institutions' own protocols. For TCRbeta analysis, collaborators shipped samples in one of three forms: frozen whole blood, isolated PBMCs, or DNA extracted from either of those sample types. Turning to this clone: No antigen is known for it. Base qualities are not at hand, and no much larger clone is one base apart.

TCRbeta CDR3 regions were amplified from genomic DNA by means of the immunoSEQ Assay, a bias-controlled multiplex PCR. The study's processing was this. The number of nucleated cells in each sample was estimated by amplification of reference gene primers within the assay. To quantify the absolute abundance of each unique TCRbeta CDR3 rearrangement, sequence reads were collapsed and filtered. Productive Simpson clonality was computed per sample as the square root of Simpson's diversity index over productive rearrangements. TCRdb carries this immuneACCESS record with in-frame sequences only. Its versions omit some clonotypes, under half of them owing to an unresolved V gene in the studies checked, with the rest unexplained. V, J and clone size were drawn from that table, and D and trimming were deduced from the DNA. This sample holds around 72,000 clones; more than 90% were observed only once. About 12% of the sample comes from the top ten.

The receptor was isolated from a human donor with active COVID-19. The donor label of this sample is uncertain. The sequenced sample was peripheral blood.

The CDR3 reads as follows: CASSYWAGSHEQYF. In nucleotides, the sequence is TGTGCCAGCAGTTACTGGGCGGGATCGCACGAGCAGTACTTC. The V and J segments used are TRBV6-5 and TRBJ2-7; 6 matching bases give a weak D call of TRBD2. Via the germline V gene, CDR1 is MNHEY and CDR2 SVGAGI. CDR3 length: 14 amino acids, cysteine to phenylalanine. Only CDR3 DNA remains: 42 bases, in frame from the first base. Trimming removed 1 base from V and 5 bases from J, leaving 12 bases between the germline ends.